The 3 T cell receptor beta chains reported below all come from one sample, sequenced in a study of Ad26.COV2.S vaccination and SARS-CoV-2 variants. Regarding treatment: 15 to 20 received Ad26.COV2.S at low or high dose, single or two shots; about 5 received placebo; per-sample allocation not given. Material that was analyzed had been drawn on day 63 after the first vaccine or placebo injection. The data were produced by immunoSEQ multiplex PCR, yet TCRdb's version contains in-frame clones alone and is incomplete. The repertoire holds about 350,000 clones, with around 88% as singletons. Specimen: peripheral blood, collected in a trial of Ad26.COV2.S vaccine versus placebo. Every receptor here comes from a person between 18 and 60 years old who received the Ad26.COV2.S COVID-19 vaccine or a placebo.

V is TRBV15 and J is TRBJ1-2, with a tentative D call TRBD1 (6 bases). CDR3 length equals 17 residues. V gave up 4 bases and J gave up 8 bases, with 26 bases separating them. Germline V CDR1 and CDR2: LNHNV, YYDKDF (reference sequence). The CDR3 DNA sequence: TGTGCCACCAGCACAGGACCCATCGGGGGGCAATCGCTGGGCTACACCTTC. It is translated as CATSTGPIGGQSLGYTF.

The chain has TRBV29-1 and TRBJ2-7; 13 positions agree with TRBD2. Losses at the gene ends were 7 bases for V and 5 bases for J; bases not matched to a gene: 2. Germline V gene data show CDR1 as SQVTM and CDR2 as ANQGSEA. This CDR3 contains 12 residues. CDR3 protein: CSGGLAGDEQYF. The CDR3 DNA reads as TGCAGCGGTGGACTAGCGGGAGACGAGCAGTACTTC.

The chain has TRBV19 and TRBJ1-1, with TRBD1 matching 8 bases. This CDR3 region has 12 residues. Germline CDR1 is LNHDA and CDR2 is SQIVND (reference sequence). The junction had 10 bases not matched to a gene; V was cut back by 7 bases and J by 12 bases. CDR3 protein: CASNVGQGLTFF. CDR3 nucleotide sequence: TGTGCCAGTAATGTTGGACAGGGCTTGACTTTCTTT.